These 14 T cell receptor beta chains originate from one sample sequenced in a study of OX40 agonist ivuxolimab in advanced cancers. Sequencing was performed with immunoSEQ multiplex PCR; in TCRdb, only in-frame clones are kept and a portion is missing. The sample contains 30,000 to 35,000 clones, 84% of which appear only once. This specimen consisted of CD4+ or CD8+ T cells sorted from blood, obtained in a trial of the OX40 agonist ivuxolimab. The source is an adult with an advanced solid tumor such as melanoma, head and neck, liver or kidney cancer.

This clone was observed a few times. The chain combines TRBV27 with TRBJ2-1, with 11 positions matching TRBD2. With V trimmed by 2 bases and J by 5 bases, 2 bases remained unmatched. Germline V lookup: CDR1 MNHEY, CDR2 SMNVEV (reference sequence). The CDR3 extends over 15 amino acids. In DNA form, the CDR3 reads TGTGCCAGCAGTTTAAGACTAGCGGGGCACAATGAGCAGTTCTTC. Amino acids: CASSLRLAGHNEQFF.

The chain joins TRBV11-3 to TRBJ2-1; D gene unclear. The CDR3 is 12 residues long. Trimming took off 4 bases at V and 9 bases at J, with 10 bases between the two ends. Germline V gene lookup returns CDR1 SGHNT and CDR2 YENEEA. CDR3 DNA sequence: TGTGCCAGCAGCTCCCAAGTAGGTGAGCAGTTCTTC. Its protein is CASSSQVGEQFF.

This clone appeared a single time. V is TRBV19 and J is TRBJ1-3; D unclear. Germline loops: CDR1 LNHDA, CDR2 SQIVND (reference sequence). V lost 8 bases and J 0 bases, leaving 11 bases between the germline ends. CDR3 size: 14 residues. The DNA of the CDR3 is TGTGCCAGTCGCACCTCTCACTCTGGAAACACCATATATTTT. This translates into CASRTSHSGNTIYF. The variable domain in full, completed from reference TRBV19 and TRBJ1-3, reads DGGITQSPKYLFRKEGQNVTLSCEQNLNHDAMYWYRQDPGQGLRLIYYSQIVNDFQKGDIAEGYSVSREKKESFPLTVTSAQKNPTAFYLCASRTSHSGNTIYFGEGSWLTVV.

This chain uses TRBV19 with TRBJ1-1; TRBD1 is a possible D gene (6 bases). The CDR3 loop spans 15 amino acids. V was clipped by 6 bases and J by 6 bases, with 20 bases between them. From germline, CDR1 is LNHDA and CDR2 SQIVND (reference sequence). CDR3 residues: CASRSASGEMAEAFF. DNA of the CDR3: TGTGCCAGTAGATCCGCCTCAGGGGAAATGGCTGAAGCTTTCTTT.

The chain carries TRBV9 and TRBJ2-1; 8 positions match TRBD2. Germline V gene data show CDR1 as SGDLS and CDR2 as YYNGEE. V shed 0 bases and J 7 bases; nucleotides not matched to a gene: 12. This CDR3 has 17 residues. The CDR3 here is CASSVALRGTRQNEQFF. CDR3 coding DNA: TGTGCCAGCAGCGTAGCATTAAGGGGGACTAGACAGAATGAGCAGTTCTTC.

DNA for the CDR3: TGTGCCAGCAGTGTCCGGGGTACCTATAATTCACCCCTCCACTTT. This encodes CASSVRGTYNSPLHF. The chain has TRBV6-4 and TRBJ1-6, with D hard to call. The ends were cut back, 4 bases at V and 2 bases at J, with 9 bases in the middle. Germline lookup yields CDR1 MRHNA and CDR2 SNTAGT. The CDR3 loop spans 15 amino acids.

A note on this clone: The same CDR3 can be traced to other DNA sequences in this sample. This chain links TRBV5-1 with TRBJ2-5; D remains ambiguous. Germline-derived CDR1 and CDR2 are SGHRS and YFSETQ. This CDR3 has 11 residues. Trimming shortened V by 0 bases and J by 5 bases, and 2 bases separated the two germline ends. The CDR3, as DNA: TGCGCCAGCAGCTTGGAGGAGACCCAGTACTTC. This codes for CASSLEETQYF.

The chain employs TRBV9 and TRBJ2-1; D perhaps matches TRBD1 (6 bases). Germline CDR1 reads SGDLS; CDR2 reads YYNGEE. The CDR3 contains 13 residues. V was trimmed by 2 bases and J by 12 bases, leaving 15 bases between them. The CDR3 here is CASSVPGQVGQFF. The DNA for the CDR3 is TGTGCCAGCAGCGTTCCGGGACAAGTCGGGCAGTTCTTC.

This chain uses TRBV15 with TRBJ2-5; D tentatively reads TRBD1 or TRBD2 (5 bases each). Trimming left V 2 bases short and J 9 bases short, with 10 bases between. CDR3 length: 12 residues. The germline V gene encodes CDR1 LNHNV and CDR2 YYDKDF (reference sequence). The CDR3 spells CATSRSRDPQYF. Here the CDR3 DNA reads TGTGCCACCAGCAGATCCCGGGACCCCCAGTACTTC. The whole variable domain, filled in from reference TRBV15 and TRBJ2-5, reads DAMVIQNPRYQVTQFGKPVTLSCSQTLNHNVMYWYQQKSSQAPKLLFHYYDKDFNNEADTPDNFQSRRPNTSFCFLDIRSPGLGDTAMYLCATSRSRDPQYFGPGTRLLVL.

The chain couples TRBV25-1 to TRBJ2-5, with D possibly matching TRBD1 (6 bases). Looked up from germline, CDR1 is MGHDK and CDR2 is SYGVNS. The CDR3 is made up of 11 amino acids. The V end was cut by 7 bases, the J end by 5 bases, with 8 bases between. The CDR3 region has the DNA TGTGCCAGCATTAGGGGGGAGACCCAGTACTTC. Amino acid sequence: CASIRGETQYF.

The chain has TRBV4-1 and TRBJ1-1; TRBD1 agrees at 9 bases. V shed 4 bases and J 3 bases; nucleotides not matched to a gene: 6. CDR3 length equals 15 residues. Germline-derived CDR1 and CDR2 are MGHRA and YSYEKL. The chain's CDR3 is CASSRGQGRDTEAFF. CDR3 DNA sequence: TGCGCCAGCAGCCGCGGACAGGGGAGGGACACTGAAGCTTTCTTT.

This chain links TRBV18 with TRBJ1-2; a possible D gene is TRBD1 (6 bases). Germline-derived CDR1 and CDR2 are KGHSH and LQKENI. The ends were cut back, 3 bases at V and 0 bases at J, with 11 bases in the middle. This CDR3 has 15 residues. The CDR3 nucleotides are TGTGCCAGCTCACCTACAGGGCTACCTAACTATGGCTACACCTTC. It translates to CASSPTGLPNYGYTF.

The chain couples TRBV7-6 to TRBJ2-1, with D perhaps assigned TRBD1 or TRBD2 (5 bases each). CDR3 length: 11 amino acids. V was clipped by 5 bases and J by 8 bases, with 7 bases between them. Germline CDR1 is SGHVS and CDR2 is FNYEAQ. DNA for the CDR3: TGTGCCAGCAGCCTGGGGGATGAGCAGTTCTTC. This gives the protein CASSLGDEQFF.

V usage is TRBV5-1 and J usage is TRBJ2-7, with D uncertain. Looked up from germline, CDR1 is SGHRS and CDR2 is YFSETQ. Trimming took 4 bases from V and 1 from J, leaving 9 bases between them. CDR3 length: 13 residues. Written as DNA, the CDR3 is TGCGCCAGCAGCGTGACCGCTTCCTACGAGCAGTACTTC. This translates into CASSVTASYEQYF.